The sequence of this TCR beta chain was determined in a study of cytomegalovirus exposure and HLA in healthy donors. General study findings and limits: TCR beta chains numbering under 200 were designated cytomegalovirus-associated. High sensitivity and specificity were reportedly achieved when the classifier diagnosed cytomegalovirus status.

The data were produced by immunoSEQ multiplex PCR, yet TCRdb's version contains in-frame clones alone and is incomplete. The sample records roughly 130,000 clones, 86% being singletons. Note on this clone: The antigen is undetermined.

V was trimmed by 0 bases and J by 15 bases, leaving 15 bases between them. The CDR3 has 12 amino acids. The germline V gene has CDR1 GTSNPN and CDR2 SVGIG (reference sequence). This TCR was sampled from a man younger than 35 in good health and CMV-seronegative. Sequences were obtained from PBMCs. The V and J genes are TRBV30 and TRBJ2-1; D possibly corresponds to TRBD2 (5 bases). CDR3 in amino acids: CAWSVLEAPLFF. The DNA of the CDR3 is TGTGCCTGGAGTGTACTGGAGGCCCCCTTGTTCTTC.